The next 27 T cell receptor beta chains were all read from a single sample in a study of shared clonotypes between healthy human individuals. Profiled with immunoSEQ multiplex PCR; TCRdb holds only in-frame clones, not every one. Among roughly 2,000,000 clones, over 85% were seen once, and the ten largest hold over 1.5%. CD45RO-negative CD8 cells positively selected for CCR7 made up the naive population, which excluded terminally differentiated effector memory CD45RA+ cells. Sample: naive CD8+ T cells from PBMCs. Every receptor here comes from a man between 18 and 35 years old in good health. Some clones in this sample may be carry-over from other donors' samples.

This CDR3 reads CASSQGRLQWAGYTF. The DNA of the CDR3 is TGCGCCAGCAGCCAAGGACGGTTGCAGTGGGCTGGCTACACCTTC. The V gene is TRBV4-3, the J gene TRBJ1-2; no clear D. V lost 1 base to trimming and J lost 7 bases, with 16 bases between them. This CDR3 has 15 amino acids. Germline lookup yields CDR1 LGHNA and CDR2 YSLEER.

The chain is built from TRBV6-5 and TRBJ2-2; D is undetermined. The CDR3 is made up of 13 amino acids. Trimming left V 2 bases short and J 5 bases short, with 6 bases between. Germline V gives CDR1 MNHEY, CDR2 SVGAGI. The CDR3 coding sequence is TGTGCCAGCAGTTACAAAAAAACCGGGGAGCTGTTTTTT. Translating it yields CASSYKKTGELFF.

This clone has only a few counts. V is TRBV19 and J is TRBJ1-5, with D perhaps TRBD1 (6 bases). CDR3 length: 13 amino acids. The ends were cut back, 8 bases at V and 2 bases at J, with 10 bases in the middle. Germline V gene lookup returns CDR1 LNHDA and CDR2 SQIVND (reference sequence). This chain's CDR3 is CASYPGGNQPQHF. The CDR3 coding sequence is TGTGCCAGTTATCCAGGGGGCAATCAGCCCCAGCATTTT.

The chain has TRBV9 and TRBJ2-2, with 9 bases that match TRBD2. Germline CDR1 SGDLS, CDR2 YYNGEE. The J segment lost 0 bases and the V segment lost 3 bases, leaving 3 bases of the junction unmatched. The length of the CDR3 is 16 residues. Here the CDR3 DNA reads TGTGCCAGCAGCGCCCGGACTAGCGCGAACACCGGGGAGCTGTTTTTT. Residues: CASSARTSANTGELFF. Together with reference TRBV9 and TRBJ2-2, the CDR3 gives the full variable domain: DSGVTQTPKHLITATGQRVTLRCSPRSGDLSVYWYQQSLDQGLQFLIQYYNGEERAKGNILERFSAQQFPDLHSELNLSSLELGDSALYFCASSARTSANTGELFFGEGSRLTVL.

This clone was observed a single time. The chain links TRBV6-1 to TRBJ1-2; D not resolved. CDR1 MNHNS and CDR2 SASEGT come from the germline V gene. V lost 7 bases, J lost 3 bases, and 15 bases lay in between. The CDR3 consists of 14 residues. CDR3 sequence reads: CASTNIRTDYGYTF. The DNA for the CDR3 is TGTGCCAGCACCAACATACGGACGGACTATGGCTACACCTTC.

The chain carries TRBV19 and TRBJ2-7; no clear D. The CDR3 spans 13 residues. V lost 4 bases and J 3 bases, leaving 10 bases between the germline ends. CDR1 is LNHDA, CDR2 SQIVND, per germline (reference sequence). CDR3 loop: CASSTDPGYEQYF. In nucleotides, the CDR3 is TGTGCCAGTAGTACCGACCCGGGCTACGAGCAGTACTTC. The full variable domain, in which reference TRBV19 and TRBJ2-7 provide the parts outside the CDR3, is DGGITQSPKYLFRKEGQNVTLSCEQNLNHDAMYWYRQDPGQGLRLIYYSQIVNDFQKGDIAEGYSVSREKKESFPLTVTSAQKNPTAFYLCASSTDPGYEQYFGPGTRLTVT.

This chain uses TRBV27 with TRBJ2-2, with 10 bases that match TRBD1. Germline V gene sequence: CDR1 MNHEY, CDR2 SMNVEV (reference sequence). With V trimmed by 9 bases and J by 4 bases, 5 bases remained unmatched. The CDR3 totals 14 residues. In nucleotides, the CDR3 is TGTGCCAGTACCGGGACAGGGGCCACCGGGGAGCTGTTTTTT. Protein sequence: CASTGTGATGELFF.

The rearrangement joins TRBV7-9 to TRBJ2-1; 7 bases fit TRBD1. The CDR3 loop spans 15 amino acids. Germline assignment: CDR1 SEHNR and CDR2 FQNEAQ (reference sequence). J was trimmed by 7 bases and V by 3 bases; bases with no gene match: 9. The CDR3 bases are TGTGCCAGCAGCTTGGAAAGGGGGCCACCTAATGAGCAGTTCTTC. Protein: CASSLERGPPNEQFF.

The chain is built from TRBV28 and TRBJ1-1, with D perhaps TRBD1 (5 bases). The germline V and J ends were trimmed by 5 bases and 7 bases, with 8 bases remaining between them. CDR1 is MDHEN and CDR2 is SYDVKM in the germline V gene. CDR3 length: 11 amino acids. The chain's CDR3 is CASSPDSEAFF. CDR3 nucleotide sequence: TGTGCCAGCAGTCCAGACAGTGAAGCTTTCTTT. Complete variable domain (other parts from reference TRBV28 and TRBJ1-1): DVKVTQSSRYLVKRTGEKVFLECVQDMDHENMFWYRQDPGLGLRLIYFSYDVKMKEKGDIPEGYSVSREKKERFSLILESASTNQTSMYLCASSPDSEAFFGQGTRLTVV.

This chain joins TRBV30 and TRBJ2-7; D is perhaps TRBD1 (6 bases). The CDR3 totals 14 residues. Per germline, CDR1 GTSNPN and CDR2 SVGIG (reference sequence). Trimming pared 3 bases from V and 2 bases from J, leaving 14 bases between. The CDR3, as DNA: TGTGCCTGGAGACCCACAAAGGGGGCCTACGAGCAGTACTTC. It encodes CAWRPTKGAYEQYF.

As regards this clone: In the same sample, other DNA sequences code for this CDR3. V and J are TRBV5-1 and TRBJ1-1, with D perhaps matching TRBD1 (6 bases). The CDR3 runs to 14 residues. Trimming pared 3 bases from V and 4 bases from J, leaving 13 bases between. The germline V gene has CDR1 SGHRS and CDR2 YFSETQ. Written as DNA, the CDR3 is TGCGCCAGCAGCTGGGGAGGGGGAGGCACTGAAGCTTTCTTT. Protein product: CASSWGGGGTEAFF.

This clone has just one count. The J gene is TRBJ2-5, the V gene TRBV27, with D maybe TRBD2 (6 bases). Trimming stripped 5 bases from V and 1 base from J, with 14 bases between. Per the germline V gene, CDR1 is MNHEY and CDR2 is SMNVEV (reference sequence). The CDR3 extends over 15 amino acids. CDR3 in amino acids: CASSPGRRGQETQYF. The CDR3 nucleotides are TGTGCCAGCAGTCCTGGGAGGAGGGGCCAAGAGACCCAGTACTTC.

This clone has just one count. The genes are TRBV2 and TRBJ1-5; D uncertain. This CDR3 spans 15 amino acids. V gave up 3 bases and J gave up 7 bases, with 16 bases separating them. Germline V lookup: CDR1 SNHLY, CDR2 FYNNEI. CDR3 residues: CASSDRGMGFQPQHF. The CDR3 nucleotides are TGTGCCAGCAGTGATCGGGGAATGGGATTCCAGCCCCAGCATTTT.

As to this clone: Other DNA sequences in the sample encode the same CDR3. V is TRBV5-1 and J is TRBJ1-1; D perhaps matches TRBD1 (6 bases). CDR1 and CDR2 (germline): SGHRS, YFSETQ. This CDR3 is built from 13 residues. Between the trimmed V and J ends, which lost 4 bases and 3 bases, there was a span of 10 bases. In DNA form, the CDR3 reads TGCGCCAGCAGCCCGACAGGTTACACTGAAGCTTTCTTT. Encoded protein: CASSPTGYTEAFF.

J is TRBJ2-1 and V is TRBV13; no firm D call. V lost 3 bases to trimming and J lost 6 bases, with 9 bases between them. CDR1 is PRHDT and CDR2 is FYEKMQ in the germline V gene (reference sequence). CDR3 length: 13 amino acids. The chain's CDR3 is CASSLGSINEQFF. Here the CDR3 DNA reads TGTGCCAGCAGCTTGGGCTCCATCAATGAGCAGTTCTTC. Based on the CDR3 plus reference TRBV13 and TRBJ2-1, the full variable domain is AAGVIQSPRHLIKEKRETATLKCYPIPRHDTVYWYQQGPGQDPQFLISFYEKMQSDKGSIPDRFSAQQFSDYHSELNMSSLELGDSALYFCASSLGSINEQFFGPGTRLTVL.

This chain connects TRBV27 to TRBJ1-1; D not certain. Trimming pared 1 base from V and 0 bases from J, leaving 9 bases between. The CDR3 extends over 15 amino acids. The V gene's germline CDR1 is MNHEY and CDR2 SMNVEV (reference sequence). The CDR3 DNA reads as TGTGCCAGCAGTTTATACCTAGGAGTGAACACTGAAGCTTTCTTT. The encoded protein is CASSLYLGVNTEAFF.

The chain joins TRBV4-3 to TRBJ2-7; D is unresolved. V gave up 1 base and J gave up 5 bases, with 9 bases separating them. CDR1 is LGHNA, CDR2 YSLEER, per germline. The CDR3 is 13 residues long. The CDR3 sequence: CASSQGRTHEQYF. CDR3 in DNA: TGCGCCAGCAGCCAAGGCCGTACACACGAGCAGTACTTC.

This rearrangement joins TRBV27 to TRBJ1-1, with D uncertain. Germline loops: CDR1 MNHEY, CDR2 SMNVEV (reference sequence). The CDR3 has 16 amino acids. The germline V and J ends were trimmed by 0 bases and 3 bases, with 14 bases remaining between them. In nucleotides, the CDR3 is TGTGCCAGCAGTTTATCCCCCCGACAAGGCTACACTGAAGCTTTCTTT. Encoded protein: CASSLSPRQGYTEAFF.

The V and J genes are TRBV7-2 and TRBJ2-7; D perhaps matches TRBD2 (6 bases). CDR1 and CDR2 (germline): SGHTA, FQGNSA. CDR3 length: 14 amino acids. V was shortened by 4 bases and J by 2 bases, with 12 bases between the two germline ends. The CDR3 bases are TGTGCCAGCAGCTCGGGACTCCAGACCTACGAGCAGTACTTC. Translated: CASSSGLQTYEQYF.

The CDR3 spells CASSLGQLYGYTF. For the CDR3, the DNA is TGTGCCAGCAGCTTGGGGCAGCTCTATGGCTACACCTTC. V usage is TRBV5-8 and J usage is TRBJ1-2; D is ambiguous. The CDR3 extends over 13 amino acids. Trimming took 0 bases from V and 4 from J, leaving 7 bases between them. CDR1 is SGHTS, CDR2 YDEGEE, per germline.

CDR3 nucleotides: TGCAGCGTTGTATTCGCGGGGCGACGGAACCCAGATACGCAGTATTTT. This sequence encodes CSVVFAGRRNPDTQYF. This chain joins TRBV29-1 and TRBJ2-3; tentative D call: TRBD2 (6 bases). The CDR3 has 16 amino acids. V lost 4 bases, J lost 4 bases, and 21 bases lay in between. Germline lookup yields CDR1 SQVTM and CDR2 ANQGSEA.

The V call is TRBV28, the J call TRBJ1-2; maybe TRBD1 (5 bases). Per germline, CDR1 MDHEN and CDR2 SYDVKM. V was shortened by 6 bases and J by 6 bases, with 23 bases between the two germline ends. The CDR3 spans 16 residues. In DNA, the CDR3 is TGTGCCAGCAGCCCCCAGCCGGGGACCCGAAGAAATGGCTACACCTTC. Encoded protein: CASSPQPGTRRNGYTF.

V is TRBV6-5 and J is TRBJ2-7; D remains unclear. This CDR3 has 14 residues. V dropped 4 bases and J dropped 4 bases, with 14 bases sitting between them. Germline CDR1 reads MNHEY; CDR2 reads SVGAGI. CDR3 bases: TGTGCCAGCAGTTCCTCATATAATGTGTACGAGCAGTACTTC. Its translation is CASSSSYNVYEQYF.

CDR3 sequence reads: CASSLYGKSIRTGEQYF. In nucleotides, the CDR3 is TGTGCCAGCAGTTTATATGGGAAAAGTATAAGAACGGGCGAGCAGTACTTC. The J gene is TRBJ2-7, the V gene TRBV27; D unclear. The germline V gene has CDR1 MNHEY and CDR2 SMNVEV (reference sequence). This CDR3 contains 17 residues. V was shortened by 1 base and J by 6 bases, with 22 bases between the two germline ends.

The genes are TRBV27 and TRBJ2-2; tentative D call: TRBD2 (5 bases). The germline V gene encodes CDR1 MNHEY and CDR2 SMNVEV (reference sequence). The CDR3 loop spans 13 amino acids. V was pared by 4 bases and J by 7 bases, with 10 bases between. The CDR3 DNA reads TGTGCCAGCAGTTCCCTAGCCGGCGGGGAGCTGTTTTTT. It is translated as CASSSLAGGELFF.

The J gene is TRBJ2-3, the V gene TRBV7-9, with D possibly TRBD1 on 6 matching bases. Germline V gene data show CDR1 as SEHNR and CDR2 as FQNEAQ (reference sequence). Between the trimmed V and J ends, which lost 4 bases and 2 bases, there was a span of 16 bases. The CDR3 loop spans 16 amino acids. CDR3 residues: CASSSTGTGHTDTQYF. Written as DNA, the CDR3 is TGTGCCAGCAGCTCTACAGGGACGGGACACACAGATACGCAGTATTTT.

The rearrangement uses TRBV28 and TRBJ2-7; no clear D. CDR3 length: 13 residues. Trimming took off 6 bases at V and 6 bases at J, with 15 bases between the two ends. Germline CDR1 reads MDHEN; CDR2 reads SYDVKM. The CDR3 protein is CASRTLVGFEQYF. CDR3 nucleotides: TGTGCCAGCAGAACGCTAGTAGGGTTCGAGCAGTACTTC.